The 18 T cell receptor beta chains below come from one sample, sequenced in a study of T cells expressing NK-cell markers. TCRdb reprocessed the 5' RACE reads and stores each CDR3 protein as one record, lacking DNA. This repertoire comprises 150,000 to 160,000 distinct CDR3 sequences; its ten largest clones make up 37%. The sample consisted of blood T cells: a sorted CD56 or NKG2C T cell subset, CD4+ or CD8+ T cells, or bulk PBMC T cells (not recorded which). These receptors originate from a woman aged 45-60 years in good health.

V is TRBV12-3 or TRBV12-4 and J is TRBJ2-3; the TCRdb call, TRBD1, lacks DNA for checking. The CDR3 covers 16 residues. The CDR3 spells CASSQTGGGRTDTQYF.

CDR3 loop: CSAKWSGSNTEAFF. The gene calls are TRBV20-1 and TRBJ1-1; lacking DNA, the TRBD1 call made by TCRdb goes unchecked. Germline loops: CDR1 DFQATT, CDR2 SNEGSKA (reference sequence). The CDR3 contains 14 residues.

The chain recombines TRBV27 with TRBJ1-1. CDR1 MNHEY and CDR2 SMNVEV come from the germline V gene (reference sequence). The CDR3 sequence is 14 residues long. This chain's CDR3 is CASSFSVMNTEAFF.

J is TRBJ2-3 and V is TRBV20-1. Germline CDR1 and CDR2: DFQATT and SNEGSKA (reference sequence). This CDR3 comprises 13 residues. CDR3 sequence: CSAGVELTDTQYF.

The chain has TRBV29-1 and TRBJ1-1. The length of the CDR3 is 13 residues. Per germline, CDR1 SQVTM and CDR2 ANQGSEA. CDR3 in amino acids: CSVEGGETTEAFF.

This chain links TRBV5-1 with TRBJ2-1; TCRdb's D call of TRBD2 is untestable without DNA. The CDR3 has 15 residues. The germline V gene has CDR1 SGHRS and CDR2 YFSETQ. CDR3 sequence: CASSYQRELSNEQFF.

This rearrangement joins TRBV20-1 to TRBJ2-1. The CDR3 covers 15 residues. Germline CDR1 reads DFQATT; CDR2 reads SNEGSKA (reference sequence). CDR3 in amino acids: CSARDWERGYNEQFF.

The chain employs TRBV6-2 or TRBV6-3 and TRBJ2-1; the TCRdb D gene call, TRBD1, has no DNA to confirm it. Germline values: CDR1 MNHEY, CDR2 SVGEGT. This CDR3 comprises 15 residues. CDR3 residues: CASSYPRQGSNEQFF.

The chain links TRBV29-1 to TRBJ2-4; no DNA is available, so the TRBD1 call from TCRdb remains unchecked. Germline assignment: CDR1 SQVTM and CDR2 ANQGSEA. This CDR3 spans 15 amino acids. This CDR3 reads CSVVGTGAAKNIQYF.

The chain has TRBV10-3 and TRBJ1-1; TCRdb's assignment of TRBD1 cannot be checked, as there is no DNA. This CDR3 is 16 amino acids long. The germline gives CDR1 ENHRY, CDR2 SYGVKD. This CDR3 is CAISESLGGQDTEAFF.

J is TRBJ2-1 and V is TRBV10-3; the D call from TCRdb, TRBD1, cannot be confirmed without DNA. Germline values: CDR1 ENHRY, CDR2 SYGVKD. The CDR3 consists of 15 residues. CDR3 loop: CAIALEGGEYNEQFF.

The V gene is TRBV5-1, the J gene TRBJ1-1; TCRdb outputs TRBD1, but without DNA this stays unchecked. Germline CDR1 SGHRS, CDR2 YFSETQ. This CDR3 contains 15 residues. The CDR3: CASSERTGGPFEAFF.

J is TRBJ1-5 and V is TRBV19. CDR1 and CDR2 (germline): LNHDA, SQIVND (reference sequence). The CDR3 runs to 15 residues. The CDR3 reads CASSKIPPSNQPQHF.

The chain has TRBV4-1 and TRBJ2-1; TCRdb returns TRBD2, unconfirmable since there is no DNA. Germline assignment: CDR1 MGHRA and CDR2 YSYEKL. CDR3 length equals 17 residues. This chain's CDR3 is CASSQDRASGSYNEQFF.

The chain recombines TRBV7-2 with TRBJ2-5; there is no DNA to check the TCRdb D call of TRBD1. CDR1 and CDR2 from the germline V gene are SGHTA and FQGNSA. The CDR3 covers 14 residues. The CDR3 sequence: CASKGPLNQETQYF. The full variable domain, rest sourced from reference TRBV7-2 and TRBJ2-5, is GAGVSQSPSNKVTEKGKDVELRCDPISGHTALYWYRQSLGQGLEFLIYFQGNSAPDKSGLPSDRFSAERTGGSVSTLTIQRTQQEDSAVYLCASKGPLNQETQYFGPGTRLLVL.

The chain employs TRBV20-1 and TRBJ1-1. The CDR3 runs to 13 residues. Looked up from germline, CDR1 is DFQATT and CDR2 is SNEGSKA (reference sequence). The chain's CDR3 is CSAHRIGVAEAFF.

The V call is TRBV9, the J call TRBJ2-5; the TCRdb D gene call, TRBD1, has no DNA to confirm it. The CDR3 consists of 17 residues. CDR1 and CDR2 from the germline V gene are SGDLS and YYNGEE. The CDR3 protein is CASSAGRGTGVLETQYF.

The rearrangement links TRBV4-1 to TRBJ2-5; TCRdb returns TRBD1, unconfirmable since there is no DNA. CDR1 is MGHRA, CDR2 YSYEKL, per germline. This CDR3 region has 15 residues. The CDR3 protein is CASSQDGAVQETQYF.